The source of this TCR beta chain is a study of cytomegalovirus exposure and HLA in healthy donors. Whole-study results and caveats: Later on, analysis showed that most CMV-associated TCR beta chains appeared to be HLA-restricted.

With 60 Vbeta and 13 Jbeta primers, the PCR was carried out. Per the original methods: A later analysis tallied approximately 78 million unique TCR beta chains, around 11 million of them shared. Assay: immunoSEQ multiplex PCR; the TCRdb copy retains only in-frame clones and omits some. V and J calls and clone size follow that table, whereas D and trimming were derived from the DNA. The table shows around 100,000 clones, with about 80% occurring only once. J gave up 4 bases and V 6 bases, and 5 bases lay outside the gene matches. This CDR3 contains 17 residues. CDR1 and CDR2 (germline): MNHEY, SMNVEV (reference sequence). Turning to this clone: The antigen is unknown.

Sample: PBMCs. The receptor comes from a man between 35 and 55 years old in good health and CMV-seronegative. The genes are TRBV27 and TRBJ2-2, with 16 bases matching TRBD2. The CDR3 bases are TGTGCCAGCAGCCGGGGACTAGCGGGGGGGCGCACCGGGGAGCTGTTTTTT. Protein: CASSRGLAGGRTGELFF.